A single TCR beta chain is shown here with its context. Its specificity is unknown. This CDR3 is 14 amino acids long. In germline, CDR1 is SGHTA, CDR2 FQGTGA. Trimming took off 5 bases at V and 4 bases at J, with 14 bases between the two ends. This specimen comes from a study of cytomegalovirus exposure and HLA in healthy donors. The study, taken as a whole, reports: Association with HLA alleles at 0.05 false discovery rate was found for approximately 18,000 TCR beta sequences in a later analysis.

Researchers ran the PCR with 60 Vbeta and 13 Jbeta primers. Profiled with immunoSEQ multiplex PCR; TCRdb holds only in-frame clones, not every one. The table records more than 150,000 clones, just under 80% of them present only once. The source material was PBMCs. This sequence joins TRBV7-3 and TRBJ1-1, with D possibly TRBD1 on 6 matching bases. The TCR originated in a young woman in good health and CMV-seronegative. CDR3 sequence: CASSINRESTEAFF. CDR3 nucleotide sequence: TGTGCCAGCAGCATCAACAGGGAGTCCACTGAAGCTTTCTTT.